This T cell receptor (beta chain) was recorded in a study of metastatic and nonmetastatic thyroid tumors. Overall study: Patients with malignant and benign thyroid disease provided blood and tumor or nodule tissue, whose repertoires were compared. General study points: A significant increase in TCR beta diversity was reportedly seen in malignant thyroid tumors relative to benign nodules, in blood and tumor.

Among the patients, none had received any treatment before thyroid surgery. As processed by the authors: Clinicopathological groups of papillary thyroid cancer showed CDR3 differences that were used to build a distant-metastasis classifier. TCRdb re-analyzed the PCR reads through MiXCR. TCRdb's processing, not the authors', yielded these V and J calls. Of several thousand clones listed, just under 35% are singletons. Germline CDR1 reads DFQATT; CDR2 reads SNEGSKA (reference sequence). V was shortened by 3 bases and J by 3 bases, with 9 bases between the two germline ends. This CDR3 has 12 residues. This clone was counted once. Antigen unknown.

The gene calls are TRBV20-1 and TRBJ2-7, with a weak D call TRBD2 (5 bases). The origin of this receptor is a female donor with papillary thyroid cancer or a benign thyroid nodule (not recorded which). Some clones in this sample may be carry-over from other donors' samples. Input material: adjacent normal tissue. The CDR3 coding sequence is TGCAGTGCTAGGGGAGTAGTCTACGAGCAGTACTTC. Protein sequence: CSARGVVYEQYF.